The TCR beta chain described here comes from a study of blood T cell repertoires in COVID-19. Study overall: Samples representing acute and convalescent COVID-19 were sourced from the United States, Italy and Spain. Sample material is recorded as cDNA or gDNA derived from T cells, B-cell-depleted T cells, or PBMCs.

In the original processing: Reference gene primer amplification gave nucleated cell count estimates. Only in-frame clones appear in the TCRdb table, and some are missing; sequencing was by immunoSEQ multiplex PCR. That table supplies the V and J calls and clone size; D and trimming were determined from the DNA. This sample yields 300,000 or so clones, of which 87% are seen a single time; roughly 0.94% belongs to the top ten. In germline, CDR1 is LNHNV, CDR2 YYDKDF (reference sequence). The CDR3 spans 12 residues. Trimming shortened V by 0 bases and J by 4 bases, and 4 bases separated the two germline ends.

This receptor was obtained from a woman in her twenties or thirties who had recovered from COVID-19. The chain is built from TRBV15 and TRBJ2-7; no reliable D call. Sequencing was performed on PBMCs or T cells enriched from blood (not recorded which). CDR3: CATSRDRYEQYF. Written as DNA, the CDR3 is TGTGCCACCAGCAGAGATCGTTACGAGCAGTACTTC. Drawing the rest from reference TRBV15 and TRBJ2-7, the complete variable domain is DAMVIQNPRYQVTQFGKPVTLSCSQTLNHNVMYWYQQKSSQAPKLLFHYYDKDFNNEADTPDNFQSRRPNTSFCFLDIRSPGLGDTAMYLCATSRDRYEQYFGPGTRLTVT.